The 7 T cell receptor beta chains reported below all come from one sample, sequenced in a study of CD8 T cells in Susac syndrome. When the RNA was reverse transcribed, random hexamers were used with an input of about 0.5 to 1 ug. MiXCR was run by TCRdb on the immunoSEQ multiplex PCR reads, yielding one entry per CDR3 protein. The sample lists 80,000 or so distinct CDR3 sequences; 95% to 96% were seen once. Sequencing was carried out using CD8+ T cells from PBMCs. The receptors derive from a human donor with Susac syndrome.

The V and J genes are TRBV24-1 and TRBJ1-2; perhaps TRBD1 as D (6 bases). Trimming took 5 bases from V and 2 from J, leaving 11 bases between them. Looked up from germline, CDR1 is KGHDR and CDR2 is SFDVKD. The CDR3 extends over 14 amino acids. In DNA, the CDR3 is TGTGCCACCAGTGGCCCGGACAGCAACTATGGCTACACCTTC. Its translation is CATSGPDSNYGYTF.

V usage is TRBV18 and J usage is TRBJ1-1, with D unclear. The CDR3 sequence is 17 residues long. V was shortened by 3 bases and J by 1 base, with 18 bases between the two germline ends. CDR1 is KGHSH, CDR2 LQKENI, per germline. The CDR3 protein is CASSPGPGTFQNTEAFF. In DNA form, the CDR3 reads TGTGCCAGCTCACCCGGACCAGGTACCTTTCAGAACACTGAAGCTTTCTTT.

The chain uses TRBV29-1 and TRBJ2-3; D is unclear. V was shortened by 6 bases and J by 5 bases, with 12 bases between the two germline ends. Germline CDR1 is SQVTM and CDR2 is ANQGSEA. The CDR3 extends over 12 amino acids. CDR3 nucleotide sequence: TGCAGCGTGGCCCGAAAAGAAGATACGCAGTATTTT. This encodes CSVARKEDTQYF.

This rearrangement joins TRBV13 to TRBJ2-3; D remains ambiguous. The CDR3 loop spans 15 amino acids. With 1 base removed from V and 0 bases from J, the gap between germline ends came to 8 bases. Germline loops: CDR1 PRHDT, CDR2 FYEKMQ (reference sequence). The CDR3 reads CASSLALSSTDTQYF. In DNA, the CDR3 is TGTGCCAGCAGCTTAGCTCTTTCTAGCACAGATACGCAGTATTTT. The whole variable domain, filled in from reference TRBV13 and TRBJ2-3, reads AAGVIQSPRHLIKEKRETATLKCYPIPRHDTVYWYQQGPGQDPQFLISFYEKMQSDKGSIPDRFSAQQFSDYHSELNMSSLELGDSALYFCASSLALSSTDTQYFGPGTRLTVL.

This clonotype was seen once. This rearrangement joins TRBV20-1 to TRBJ2-5, with 8 bases that match TRBD1. The CDR3 consists of 14 residues. V was clipped by 2 bases and J by 3 bases; unmatched bases: 5. Germline V gives CDR1 DFQATT, CDR2 SNEGSKA (reference sequence). This chain's CDR3 is CSARTGQGEETQYF. CDR3 DNA: TGCAGTGCTAGAACTGGACAGGGAGAAGAGACCCAGTACTTC.

This clonotype occurred a few times. The chain employs TRBV28 and TRBJ2-2; unclear D gene. The CDR3 is 13 amino acids. V shed 3 bases and J shed 5 bases, with 7 bases lying between them. Germline V gene lookup returns CDR1 MDHEN and CDR2 SYDVKM. CDR3 coding DNA: TGTGCCAGCAGTTTTCGCCGGACCGGGGAGCTGTTTTTT. Translation gives CASSFRRTGELFF.

This sequence joins TRBV5-4 and TRBJ2-5; D remains unclear. Trimming shortened V by 4 bases and J by 5 bases, and 12 bases separated the two germline ends. Per germline, CDR1 SGHNT and CDR2 YYREEE (reference sequence). This CDR3 has 13 residues. Here the CDR3 DNA reads TGTGCCAGCAGCCTACCTCCTTACGAGACCCAGTACTTC. This encodes CASSLPPYETQYF. Full variable domain (missing parts from reference TRBV5-4 and TRBJ2-5): ETGVTQSPTHLIKTRGQQVTLRCSSQSGHNTVSWYQQALGQGPQFIFQYYREEENGRGNFPPRFSGLQFPNYSSELNVNALELDDSALYLCASSLPPYETQYFGPGTRLLVL.